The 11 T cell receptor beta chains given below trace back to one sample, sequenced in a study of blood T cell repertoires in COVID-19. Profiled with immunoSEQ multiplex PCR; TCRdb holds only in-frame clones, not every one. The data hold 74,000 or so clones, with approximately 92% observed a single time. The specimen sequenced was peripheral blood. The receptors shown here come from a man aged 50-60 years with acute or convalescent COVID-19.

This clone appeared a few times. V and J are TRBV3-1 (or the pseudogene TRBV3-2) and TRBJ2-5; TRBD1 might be the D (5 bases). V lost 4 bases to trimming and J lost 1 base, with 10 bases between them. Per the germline V gene, CDR1 is LGHDT and CDR2 is YNNKEL (reference sequence). The CDR3 has 14 residues. CDR3 nucleotide sequence: TGTGCCAGCAGCCCTCAACAGGCCCAAGAGACCCAGTACTTC. Its translation: CASSPQQAQETQYF.

V usage is TRBV27 and J usage is TRBJ2-2, with 10 bases fitting TRBD1. This CDR3 comprises 16 residues. J gave up 5 bases and V 0 bases, and 3 bases lay outside the gene matches. The germline gives CDR1 MNHEY, CDR2 SMNVEV (reference sequence). The CDR3 spells CASSLSGTGVTGELFF. The CDR3 DNA reads TGTGCCAGCAGTTTATCGGGGACAGGGGTAACCGGGGAGCTGTTTTTT.

The rearrangement joins TRBV28 to TRBJ1-4; TRBD1 aligns across 7 bases. Losses at the gene ends were 5 bases for V and 2 bases for J; bases not matched to a gene: 17. The CDR3 is 19 amino acids. CDR1 is MDHEN, CDR2 SYDVKM, per germline. The CDR3 DNA follows: TGTGCCAGCAGTCCCACCCCCTTGACAGGGATGTTGACTAATGAAAAACTGTTTTTT. It yields the protein CASSPTPLTGMLTNEKLFF.

V is TRBV9 and J is TRBJ2-5; no clear D gene. The CDR3 covers 13 residues. Trimming shortened V by 4 bases and J by 1 base, and 8 bases separated the two germline ends. Germline loops: CDR1 SGDLS, CDR2 YYNGEE. CDR3 region: CASSPGSQETQYF. CDR3 bases: TGTGCCAGCAGCCCAGGTTCCCAAGAGACCCAGTACTTC. Drawing the rest from reference TRBV9 and TRBJ2-5, the complete variable domain is DSGVTQTPKHLITATGQRVTLRCSPRSGDLSVYWYQQSLDQGLQFLIQYYNGEERAKGNILERFSAQQFPDLHSELNLSSLELGDSALYFCASSPGSQETQYFGPGTRLLVL.

This chain links TRBV28 with TRBJ2-7, with 9 nucleotides matching TRBD1. From germline, CDR1 is MDHEN and CDR2 SYDVKM. V was clipped by 5 bases and J by 7 bases; unmatched bases: 9. This CDR3 has 14 residues. CDR3 sequence: CASSTQQGAREQYF. The CDR3 DNA follows: TGTGCCAGCAGTACTCAACAGGGGGCGCGGGAGCAGTACTTC.

This clone was seen just once. The V call is TRBV7-9, the J call TRBJ1-1; a possible D gene is TRBD1 (5 bases). Deletions cut 5 bases from V and 11 bases from J, with 18 bases between. The CDR3 has 13 residues. Germline assignment: CDR1 SEHNR and CDR2 FQNEAQ (reference sequence). In DNA form, the CDR3 reads TGTGCCAGCAGCCCGACGGGGGGTTTCGGGGCTTTCTTT. Its protein product is CASSPTGGFGAFF. Full variable domain (remainder filled in from reference TRBV7-9 and TRBJ1-1): DTGVSQNPRHKITKRGQNVTFRCDPISEHNRLYWYRQTLGQGPEFLTYFQNEAQLEKSRLLSDRFSAERPKGSFSTLEIQRTEQGDSAMYLCASSPTGGFGAFFGQGTRLTVV.

The V call is TRBV13, the J call TRBJ2-1; the D is unclear. Looked up from germline, CDR1 is PRHDT and CDR2 is FYEKMQ (reference sequence). V shed 1 base and J shed 3 bases, with 4 bases lying between them. CDR3 size: 13 residues. The CDR3 here is CASSLAGYNEQFF. CDR3 bases: TGTGCCAGCAGCTTAGCCGGCTACAATGAGCAGTTCTTC. Combining the CDR3 with reference TRBV13 and TRBJ2-1 gives the whole variable domain AAGVIQSPRHLIKEKRETATLKCYPIPRHDTVYWYQQGPGQDPQFLISFYEKMQSDKGSIPDRFSAQQFSDYHSELNMSSLELGDSALYFCASSLAGYNEQFFGPGTRLTVL.

This clone was seen once. The chain employs TRBV28 and TRBJ1-1; perhaps TRBD1 as D (6 bases). Germline V gene lookup returns CDR1 MDHEN and CDR2 SYDVKM. The CDR3 spans 12 residues. Trimming stripped 6 bases from V and 11 bases from J, with 16 bases between. CDR3 residues: CASSSPRGKAFF. The CDR3 nucleotides are TGTGCCAGCAGCTCGCCCAGGGGTAAGGCTTTCTTT.

V gene TRBV24-1 combines with J gene TRBJ2-3, with D perhaps matching TRBD1 (5 bases). Germline CDR1 is KGHDR and CDR2 is SFDVKD. Deletions cut 6 bases from V and 1 base from J, with 7 bases between. The CDR3 contains 13 residues. The CDR3 DNA is TGTGCCACCAGTATAGGGGGCACAGATACGCAGTATTTT. Encoded protein: CATSIGGTDTQYF.

The V call is TRBV3-1 (or the pseudogene TRBV3-2), the J call TRBJ1-2; 8 bases fit TRBD1. The J segment lost 2 bases and the V segment lost 2 bases, leaving 7 bases of the junction unmatched. This CDR3 has 16 residues. Germline assignment: CDR1 LGHDT and CDR2 YNNKEL (reference sequence). As DNA, the CDR3 is TGTGCCAGCAGCCAAACTGGGGCAGGGGGCAACTATGGCTACACCTTC. It is translated as CASSQTGAGGNYGYTF.

The chain combines TRBV6-1 with TRBJ2-1; D is possibly TRBD2 (6 bases). Trimming took off 2 bases at V and 3 bases at J, with 11 bases between the two ends. CDR3 length: 15 amino acids. Germline loops: CDR1 MNHNS, CDR2 SASEGT. The CDR3 reads CASSELWRDYNEQFF. CDR3 sequence (DNA): TGTGCCAGCAGTGAACTTTGGCGGGACTACAATGAGCAGTTCTTC.